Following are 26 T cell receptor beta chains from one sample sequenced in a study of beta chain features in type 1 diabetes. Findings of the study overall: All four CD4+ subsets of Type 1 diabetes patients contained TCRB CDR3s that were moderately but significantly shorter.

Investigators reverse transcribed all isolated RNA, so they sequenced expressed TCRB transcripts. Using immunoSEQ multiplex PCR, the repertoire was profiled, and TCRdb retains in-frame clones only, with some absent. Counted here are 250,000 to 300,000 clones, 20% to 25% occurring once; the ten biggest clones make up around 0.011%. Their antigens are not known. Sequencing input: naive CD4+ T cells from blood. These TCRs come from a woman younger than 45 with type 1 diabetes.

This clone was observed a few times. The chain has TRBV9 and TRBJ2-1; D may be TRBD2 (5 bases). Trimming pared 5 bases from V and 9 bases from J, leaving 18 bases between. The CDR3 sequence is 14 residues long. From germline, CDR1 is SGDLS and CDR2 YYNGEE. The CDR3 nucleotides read TGTGCCAGCAGTCACCAATATAGCGAGGCTGAGCAGTTCTTC. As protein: CASSHQYSEAEQFF. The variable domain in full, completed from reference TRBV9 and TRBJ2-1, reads DSGVTQTPKHLITATGQRVTLRCSPRSGDLSVYWYQQSLDQGLQFLIQYYNGEERAKGNILERFSAQQFPDLHSELNLSSLELGDSALYFCASSHQYSEAEQFFGPGTRLTVL.

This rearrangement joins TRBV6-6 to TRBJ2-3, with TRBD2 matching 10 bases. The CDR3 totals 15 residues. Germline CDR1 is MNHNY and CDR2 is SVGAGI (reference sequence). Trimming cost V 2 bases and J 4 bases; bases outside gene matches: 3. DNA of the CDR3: TGTGCCAGCAGTTACGCTAGCGGGAGCGCAGATACGCAGTATTTT. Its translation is CASSYASGSADTQYF.

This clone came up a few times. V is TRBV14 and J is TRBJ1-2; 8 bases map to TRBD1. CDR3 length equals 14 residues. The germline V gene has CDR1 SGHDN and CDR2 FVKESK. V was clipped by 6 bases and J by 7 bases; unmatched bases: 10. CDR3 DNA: TGTGCCAGCAGTCGCCGACAGGGGTGGAGTGGCTACACCTTC. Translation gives CASSRRQGWSGYTF.

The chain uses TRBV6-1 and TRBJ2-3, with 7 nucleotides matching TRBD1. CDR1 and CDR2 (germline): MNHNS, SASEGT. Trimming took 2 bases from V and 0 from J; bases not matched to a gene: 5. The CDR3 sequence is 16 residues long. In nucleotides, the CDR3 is TGTGCCAGCAGTGAACAGGGGGTCCCAAGCACAGATACGCAGTATTTT. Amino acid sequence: CASSEQGVPSTDTQYF.

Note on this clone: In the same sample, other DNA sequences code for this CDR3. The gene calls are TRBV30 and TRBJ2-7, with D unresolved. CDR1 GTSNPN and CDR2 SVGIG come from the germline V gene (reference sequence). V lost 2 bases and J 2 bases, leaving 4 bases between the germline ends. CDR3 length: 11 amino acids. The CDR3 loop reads CAWSRAYEQYF. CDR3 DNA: TGTGCCTGGAGTCGCGCCTACGAGCAGTACTTC.

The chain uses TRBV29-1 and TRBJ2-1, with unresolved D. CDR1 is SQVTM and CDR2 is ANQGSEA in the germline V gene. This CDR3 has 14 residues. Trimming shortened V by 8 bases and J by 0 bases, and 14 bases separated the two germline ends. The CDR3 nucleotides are TGCAGCCTTGGTCGAGGTATCTCCTACAATGAGCAGTTCTTC. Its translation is CSLGRGISYNEQFF.

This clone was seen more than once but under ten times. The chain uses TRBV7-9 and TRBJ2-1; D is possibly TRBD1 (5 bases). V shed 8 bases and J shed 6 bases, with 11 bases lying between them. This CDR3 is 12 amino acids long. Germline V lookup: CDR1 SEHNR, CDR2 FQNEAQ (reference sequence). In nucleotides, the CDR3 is TGTGCCAGCGGTTTTAGGGGCAATGAGCAGTTCTTC. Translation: CASGFRGNEQFF.

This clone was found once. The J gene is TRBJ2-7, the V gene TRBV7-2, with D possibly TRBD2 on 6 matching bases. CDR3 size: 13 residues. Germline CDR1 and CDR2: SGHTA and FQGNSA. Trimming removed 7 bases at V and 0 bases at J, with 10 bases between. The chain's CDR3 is CASMASASYEQYF. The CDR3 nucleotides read TGTGCCAGCATGGCTAGCGCCTCCTACGAGCAGTACTTC.

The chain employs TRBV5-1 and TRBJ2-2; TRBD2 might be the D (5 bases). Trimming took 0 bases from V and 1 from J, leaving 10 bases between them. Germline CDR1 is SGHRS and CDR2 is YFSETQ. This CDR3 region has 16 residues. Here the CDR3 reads CASSLEAGLNTGELFF. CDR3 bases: TGCGCCAGCAGCTTGGAGGCGGGCTTGAACACCGGGGAGCTGTTTTTT.

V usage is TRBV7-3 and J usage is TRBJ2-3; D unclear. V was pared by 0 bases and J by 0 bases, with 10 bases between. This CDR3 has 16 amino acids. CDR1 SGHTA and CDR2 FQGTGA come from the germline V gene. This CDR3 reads CASSLTGQTSTDTQYF. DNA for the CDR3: TGTGCCAGCAGCTTAACAGGCCAGACTAGCACAGATACGCAGTATTTT.

The chain's CDR3 is CASSLSGPETQYF. CDR3 coding DNA: TGTGCCAGCAGCTTGAGTGGGCCGGAGACCCAGTACTTC. The V gene is TRBV5-6, the J gene TRBJ2-5, with no clear D. This CDR3 is built from 13 residues. Germline assignment: CDR1 SGHDT and CDR2 YYEEEE. The germline V and J ends were trimmed by 1 base and 5 bases, with 9 bases remaining between them.

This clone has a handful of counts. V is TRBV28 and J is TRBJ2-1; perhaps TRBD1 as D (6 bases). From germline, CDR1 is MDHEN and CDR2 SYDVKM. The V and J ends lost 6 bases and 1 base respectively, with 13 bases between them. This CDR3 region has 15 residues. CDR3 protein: CASRPQGGSYNEQFF. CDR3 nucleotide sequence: TGTGCCAGCAGGCCACAGGGTGGATCCTACAATGAGCAGTTCTTC. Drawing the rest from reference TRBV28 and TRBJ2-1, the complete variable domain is DVKVTQSSRYLVKRTGEKVFLECVQDMDHENMFWYRQDPGLGLRLIYFSYDVKMKEKGDIPEGYSVSREKKERFSLILESASTNQTSMYLCASRPQGGSYNEQFFGPGTRLTVL.

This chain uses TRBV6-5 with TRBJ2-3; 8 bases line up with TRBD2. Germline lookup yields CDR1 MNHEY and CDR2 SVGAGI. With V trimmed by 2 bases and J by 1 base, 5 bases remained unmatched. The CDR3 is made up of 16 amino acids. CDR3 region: CASSYGAGGRTDTQYF. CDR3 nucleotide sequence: TGTGCCAGCAGTTACGGGGCGGGAGGACGCACAGATACGCAGTATTTT.

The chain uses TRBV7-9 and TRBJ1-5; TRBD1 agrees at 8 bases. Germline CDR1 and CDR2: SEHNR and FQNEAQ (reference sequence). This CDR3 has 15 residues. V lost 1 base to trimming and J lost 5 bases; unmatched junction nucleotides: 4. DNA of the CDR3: TGTGCCAGCAGCTTAGGACAGGGGAGGGATCAGCCCCAGCATTTT. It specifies CASSLGQGRDQPQHF.

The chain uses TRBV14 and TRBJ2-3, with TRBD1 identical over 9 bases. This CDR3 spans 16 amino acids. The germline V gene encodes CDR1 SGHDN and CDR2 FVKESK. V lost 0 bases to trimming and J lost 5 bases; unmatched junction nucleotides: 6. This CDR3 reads CASSQEGQGVRDTQYF. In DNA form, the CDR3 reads TGTGCCAGCAGCCAAGAGGGACAGGGAGTCCGAGATACGCAGTATTTT.

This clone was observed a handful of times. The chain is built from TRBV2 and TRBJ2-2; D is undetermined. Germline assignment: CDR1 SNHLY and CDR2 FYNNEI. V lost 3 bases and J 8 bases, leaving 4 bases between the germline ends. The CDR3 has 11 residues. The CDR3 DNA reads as TGTGCCAGCAGTGACCCTGGGGAGCTGTTTTTT. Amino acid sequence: CASSDPGELFF.

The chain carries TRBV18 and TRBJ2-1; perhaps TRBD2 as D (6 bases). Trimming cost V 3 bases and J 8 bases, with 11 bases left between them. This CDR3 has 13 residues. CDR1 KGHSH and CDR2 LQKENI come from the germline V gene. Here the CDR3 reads CASSPERVDEQFF. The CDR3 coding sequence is TGTGCCAGCTCACCGGAGCGGGTAGATGAGCAGTTCTTC.

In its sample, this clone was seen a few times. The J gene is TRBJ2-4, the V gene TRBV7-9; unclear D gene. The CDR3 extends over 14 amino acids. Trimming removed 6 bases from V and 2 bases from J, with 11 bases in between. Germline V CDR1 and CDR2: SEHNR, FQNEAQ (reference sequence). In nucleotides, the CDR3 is TGTGCCAGCAGTGACCGGAGCCCCAAAAACATTCAGTACTTC. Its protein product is CASSDRSPKNIQYF.

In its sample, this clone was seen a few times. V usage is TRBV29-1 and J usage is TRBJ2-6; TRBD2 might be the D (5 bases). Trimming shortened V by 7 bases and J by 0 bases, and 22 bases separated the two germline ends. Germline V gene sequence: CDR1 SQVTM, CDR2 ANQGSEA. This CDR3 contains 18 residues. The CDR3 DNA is TGCAGCGCCCAAACTCGGCCGGGGTATTACTCTGGGGCCAACGTCCTGACTTTC. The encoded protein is CSAQTRPGYYSGANVLTF.

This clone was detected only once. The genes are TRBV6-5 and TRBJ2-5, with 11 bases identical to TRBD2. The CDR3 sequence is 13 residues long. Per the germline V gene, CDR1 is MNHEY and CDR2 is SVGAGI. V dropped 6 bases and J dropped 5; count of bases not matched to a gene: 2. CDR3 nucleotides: TGTGCCAGCAGACTAGCGGGAGTGGAGACCCAGTACTTC. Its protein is CASRLAGVETQYF.

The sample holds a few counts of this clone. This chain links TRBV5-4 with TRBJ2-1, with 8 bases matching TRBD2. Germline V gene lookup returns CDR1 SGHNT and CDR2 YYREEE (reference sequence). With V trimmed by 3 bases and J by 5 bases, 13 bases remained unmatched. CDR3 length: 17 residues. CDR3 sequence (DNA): TGTGCCAGCAGCTATCGAACTTCGGGACTAGAGAACAATGAGCAGTTCTTC. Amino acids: CASSYRTSGLENNEQFF.

The CDR3 sequence: CASSSYGYTF. The CDR3 nucleotides are TGTGCCAGCAGTTCGTATGGCTACACCTTC. The gene calls are TRBV2 and TRBJ1-2; the D is unclear. Germline assignment: CDR1 SNHLY and CDR2 FYNNEI. V was cut by 5 bases and J by 5 bases, with 3 bases left in between. The CDR3 has 10 amino acids.

CDR3 in amino acids: CASSSGLAVRLAKNIQYF. The CDR3 region has the DNA TGTGCCAGCAGCTCGGGACTAGCTGTTAGACTAGCCAAAAACATTCAGTACTTC. The V call is TRBV9, the J call TRBJ2-4; 9 bases line up with TRBD2. The J segment lost 0 bases and the V segment lost 4 bases, leaving 11 bases of the junction unmatched. Germline V lookup: CDR1 SGDLS, CDR2 YYNGEE. CDR3 length: 18 amino acids.

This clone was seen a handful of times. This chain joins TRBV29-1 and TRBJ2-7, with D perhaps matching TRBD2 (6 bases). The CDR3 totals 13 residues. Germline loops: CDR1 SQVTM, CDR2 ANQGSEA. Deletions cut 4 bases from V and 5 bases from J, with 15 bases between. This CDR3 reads CSVVQGSGDEQYF. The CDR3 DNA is TGCAGCGTTGTGCAGGGTAGCGGCGACGAGCAGTACTTC.

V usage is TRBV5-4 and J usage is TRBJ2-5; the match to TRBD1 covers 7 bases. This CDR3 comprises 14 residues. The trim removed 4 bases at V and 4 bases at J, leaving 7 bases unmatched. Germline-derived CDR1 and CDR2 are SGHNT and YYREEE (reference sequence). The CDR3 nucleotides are TGTGCCAGCAGCGACAGGGCAGTTGGAGAGACCCAGTACTTC. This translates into CASSDRAVGETQYF. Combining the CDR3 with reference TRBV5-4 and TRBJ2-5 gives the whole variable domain ETGVTQSPTHLIKTRGQQVTLRCSSQSGHNTVSWYQQALGQGPQFIFQYYREEENGRGNFPPRFSGLQFPNYSSELNVNALELDDSALYLCASSDRAVGETQYFGPGTRLLVL.

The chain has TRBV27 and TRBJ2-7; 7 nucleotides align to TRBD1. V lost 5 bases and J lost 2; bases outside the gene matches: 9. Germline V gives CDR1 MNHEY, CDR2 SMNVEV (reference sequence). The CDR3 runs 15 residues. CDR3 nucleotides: TGTGCCAGCAGTGGATCGGGACAGACAACCTACGAGCAGTACTTC. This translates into CASSGSGQTTYEQYF.